Each of the 11 T cell receptor beta chains below was sequenced from the same sample in a study of regulatory T cells in long-lasting Graves disease. Both iRepertoire HTBI primers and Arm-PCR of CDR3 regions were used to build the TCR beta libraries. Via MiXCR, TCRdb re-called the multiplex PCR reads, giving one row per CDR3 protein. Of a few hundred thousand distinct CDR3 sequences listed, approximately 18% are singletons. Indicated time point: newly diagnosed GD, antithyroid drugs for less than 3 months. PBMC RNA was the source of the TCR library. This sample also belongs to another study, concerning T cells in Graves' hyperthyroidism and ophthalmopathy.

The source material was peripheral blood mononuclear cells (PBMCs), sampled at new diagnosis, from a patient treated with antithyroid drugs. These receptors were collected from a young woman with Graves disease.

A few counts support this clonotype. The junction departs from germline at one end; a sequencing error may be responsible. V usage is TRBV28 and J usage is TRBJ2-7; D unresolved. The germline CDR1 and CDR2 sequences are MDHEN and SYDVKM. The CDR3 sequence is 13 residues long. Here the CDR3 reads CASSFSLAYGQYF. The CDR3 bases are TGTGCCAGCAGCTTTTCCTTGGCGTACGGGCAGTACTTC.

This clonotype was counted ten times or more. The chain recombines TRBV6-2 or TRBV6-3 with TRBJ1-1; 9 nucleotides line up with TRBD1. The germline V gene encodes CDR1 MNHEY and CDR2 SVGEGT. J gave up 4 bases and V 2 bases, and 11 bases lay outside the gene matches. The CDR3 sequence is 17 residues long. Written as DNA, the CDR3 is TGTGCCAGCAGTTACCCTTTGGACAGGGGAATAAGCACTGAAGCTTTCTTT. Amino acid sequence: CASSYPLDRGISTEAFF.

This clonotype was observed at least ten times. This sequence joins TRBV30 and TRBJ1-1; TRBD1 might be the D (6 bases). Germline CDR1 and CDR2: GTSNPN and SVGIG (reference sequence). The CDR3 length is 14 residues. V was cut by 7 bases and J by 4 bases, with 19 bases left in between. This CDR3 reads CASTGRRGSTEAFF. Here the CDR3 DNA reads TGTGCCTCCACAGGGAGAAGGGGGAGCACTGAAGCTTTCTTT.

This clonotype has a count of ten or more. The chain employs TRBV6-1 and TRBJ1-5, with D maybe TRBD1 (6 bases). CDR1 and CDR2 from the germline V gene are MNHNS and SASEGT. V dropped 5 bases and J dropped 0 bases, with 11 bases sitting between them. This CDR3 is built from 15 residues. Written as DNA, the CDR3 is TGTGCCAGCAGTCCACAGGGTTATAGCAATCAGCCCCAGCATTTT. This codes for CASSPQGYSNQPQHF.

This clonotype was seen repeatedly, ten times or more. The rearrangement links TRBV27 to TRBJ2-1; 11 bases fit TRBD2. The CDR3 is 16 residues long. Germline-derived CDR1 and CDR2 are MNHEY and SMNVEV (reference sequence). V trimming: 0 bases; J trimming: 4 bases; junction bases outside the gene matches: 2. The CDR3, as DNA: TGTGCCAGCAGTTTATCGGGACTAGCGGAGTACAATGAGCAGTTCTTC. This encodes CASSLSGLAEYNEQFF.

This clonotype appeared a single time. The genes are TRBV2 and TRBJ2-1; 9 bases agree with TRBD2. The trim removed 5 bases at V and 8 bases at J, leaving 13 bases unmatched. Germline V lookup: CDR1 SNHLY, CDR2 FYNNEI. The length of the CDR3 is 16 residues. CDR3 nucleotide sequence: TGTGCCAGCAGTTTACTGGCGGGAGGGCCTGGGGATGAGCAGTTCTTC. Its protein is CASSLLAGGPGDEQFF.

This clonotype was observed many times. The J gene is TRBJ1-5, the V gene TRBV6-1; 8 nucleotides align to TRBD1. The CDR3 totals 15 residues. The V gene's germline CDR1 is MNHNS and CDR2 SASEGT. The J segment lost 2 bases and the V segment lost 6 bases, leaving 6 bases of the junction unmatched. The CDR3 loop reads CASRMDRAGNQPQHF. The CDR3 DNA reads TGTGCCAGCAGGATGGACAGGGCTGGCAATCAGCCCCAGCATTTT.

Comment on this clonotype: This may come from a read error, since a much larger clone is one base off. The chain uses TRBV19 and TRBJ2-3, with TRBD2 matching 8 bases. This CDR3 has 16 amino acids. Germline assignment: CDR1 LNHDA and CDR2 SQIVND (reference sequence). J was trimmed by 5 bases and V by 2 bases; bases with no gene match: 9. The CDR3 loop reads CASSISSAGARDTQYF. CDR3 DNA sequence: TGTGCCAGTAGTATATCGTCAGCGGGAGCCAGAGATACGCAGTATTTT. The variable domain in full, with the rest retrieved from reference TRBV19 and TRBJ2-3, is DGGITQSPKYLFRKEGQNVTLSCEQNLNHDAMYWYRQDPGQGLRLIYYSQIVNDFQKGDIAEGYSVSREKKESFPLTVTSAQKNPTAFYLCASSISSAGARDTQYFGPGTRLTVL.

This clonotype has more than one count but fewer than ten. J is TRBJ2-2 and V is TRBV20-1; D may be TRBD1 or TRBD2 (5 bases each). There are 15 residues in the CDR3. V lost 6 bases and J 5 bases, leaving 19 bases between the germline ends. Germline loops: CDR1 DFQATT, CDR2 SNEGSKA (reference sequence). In DNA, the CDR3 is TGCAGTGCCAGTCTAGCAGGGAGTGGGACCGGGGAGCTGTTTTTT. This gives the protein CSASLAGSGTGELFF.

This clonotype appeared many times. The V and J genes are TRBV30 and TRBJ1-4; perhaps TRBD1 as D (6 bases). V dropped 4 bases and J dropped 5 bases, with 14 bases sitting between them. The CDR3 length is 14 residues. The germline V gene has CDR1 GTSNPN and CDR2 SVGIG (reference sequence). CDR3 amino acids: CAWNRDQGNEKLFF. The CDR3 DNA sequence: TGTGCCTGGAATCGGGATCAGGGGAATGAAAAACTGTTTTTT.

Ten or more counts support this clonotype. The chain uses TRBV3-1 and TRBJ1-1; D is unresolved. The V end was cut by 7 bases, the J end by 1 base, with 13 bases between. The CDR3 covers 14 residues. Germline V gene lookup returns CDR1 LGHDT and CDR2 YNNKEL (reference sequence). In DNA form, the CDR3 reads TGTGCCAGCACCCCTCGAGGCGAGAACACTGAAGCTTTCTTT. Protein: CASTPRGENTEAFF.